The present TCR beta chain was sequenced within a study of blood T cell repertoires in COVID-19. Per the study methods: Cell counts per sample came from amplifying reference gene primers. The protocol was immunoSEQ multiplex PCR, while the TCRdb copy is restricted to in-frame clones and leaves out a portion. The V and J calls and clone size are taken from that table; D and trimming were inferred from the DNA. The table lists 200,000 to 250,000 clones, about 87% of them singletons, with roughly 2.7% in the top ten. Two negative PCRs, clearance, or symptom resolution characterized the recovered Cohort 3 donors. V was pared by 0 bases and J by 6 bases, with 14 bases of the junction left unmatched. Germline V lookup: CDR1 LNHDA, CDR2 SQIVND (reference sequence). CDR3 length: 18 residues. This clone was recorded only once.

Sequenced sample: PBMCs or T cells enriched from blood (not recorded which). The V gene is TRBV19, the J gene TRBJ2-3, with 8 bases fitting TRBD2. The sequence was collected from a woman in her twenties or thirties who had recovered from COVID-19. The CDR3: CASSIDLRRTSFLDTQYF. CDR3 coding DNA: TGTGCCAGTAGTATAGATCTCCGGCGGACTAGCTTCTTGGATACGCAGTATTTT.